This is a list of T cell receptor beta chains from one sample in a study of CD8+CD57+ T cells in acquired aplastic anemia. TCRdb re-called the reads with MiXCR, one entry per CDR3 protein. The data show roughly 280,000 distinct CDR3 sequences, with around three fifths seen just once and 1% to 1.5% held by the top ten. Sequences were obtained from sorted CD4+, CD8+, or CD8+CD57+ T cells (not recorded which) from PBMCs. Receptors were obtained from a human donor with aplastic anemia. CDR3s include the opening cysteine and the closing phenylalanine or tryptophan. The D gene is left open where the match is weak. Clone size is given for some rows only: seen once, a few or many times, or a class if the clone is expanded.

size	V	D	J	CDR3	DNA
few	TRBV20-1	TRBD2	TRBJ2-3	CSAPPPSAGGTDTQYF	TGCAGTGCCCCGCCCCCCTCTGCGGGGGGTACAGATACGCAGTATTTT
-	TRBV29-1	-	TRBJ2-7	CSSLGPSGEQYF	TGCAGCAGTCTGGGACCCTCGGGCGAGCAGTACTTC
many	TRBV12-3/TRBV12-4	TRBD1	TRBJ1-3	CASGRRGPGGNTIYF	TGTGCCAGCGGTAGGAGGGGGCCGGGAGGAAACACCATATATTTT
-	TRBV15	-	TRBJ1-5	CATSRDSQPQHF	TGTGCCACCAGCAGAGATAGTCAGCCCCAGCATTTT
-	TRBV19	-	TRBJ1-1	CASSLQGHRTEAFF	TGTGCCAGTAGTCTCCAGGGACACCGCACTGAAGCTTTCTTT
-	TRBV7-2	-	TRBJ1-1	CASRYTNTEAFF	TGTGCCAGCAGATATACGAACACTGAAGCTTTCTTT
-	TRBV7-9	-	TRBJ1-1	CASSLSNGEAFF	TGTGCCAGCAGCTTATCTAACGGTGAAGCTTTCTTT
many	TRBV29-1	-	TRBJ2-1	CSAERQVLSYNEQFF	TGCAGCGCTGAGAGACAGGTCCTATCCTACAATGAGCAGTTCTTC
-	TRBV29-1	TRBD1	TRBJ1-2	CSATGTGNGYTF	TGCAGCGCAACCGGGACAGGGAATGGCTACACCTTC
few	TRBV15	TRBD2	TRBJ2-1	CATSRVAGAYNEQFF	TGTGCCACCAGCAGAGTAGCGGGGGCCTACAATGAGCAGTTCTTC
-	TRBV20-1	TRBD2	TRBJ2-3	CSANSGRDTQYF	TGCAGTGCTAATAGCGGGAGAGATACGCAGTATTTT
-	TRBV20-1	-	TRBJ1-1	CSARDPPGAFF	TGCAGTGCTAGAGATCCCCCGGGCGCTTTCTTT
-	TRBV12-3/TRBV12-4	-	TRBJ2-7	CASSSVLGQYF	TGTGCCAGCAGTTCAGTTTTAGGGCAGTACTTC
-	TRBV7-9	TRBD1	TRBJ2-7	CASSQTGGYEQYF	TGTGCCAGCAGCCAAACAGGGGGTTACGAGCAGTACTTC
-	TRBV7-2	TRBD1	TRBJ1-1	CASSPGQGLATEAFF	TGTGCCAGCAGCCCAGGACAGGGTTTAGCCACTGAAGCTTTCTTT
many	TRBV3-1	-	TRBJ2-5	CASSLLRGDQYF	TGTGCCAGCAGCCTCCTCAGAGGGGACCAGTACTTC
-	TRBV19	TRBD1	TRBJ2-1	CASSIRTGNENEQFF	TGTGCCAGTAGTATTCGGACAGGGAATGAAAATGAGCAGTTCTTC
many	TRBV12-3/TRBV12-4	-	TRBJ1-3	CASSLREGLGNTIYF	TGTGCCAGCAGTTTACGAGAGGGGTTGGGAAACACCATATATTTT
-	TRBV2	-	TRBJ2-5	CASRTQGLEQETQYF	TGTGCCAGCAGGACCCAGGGACTGGAACAAGAGACCCAGTACTTC
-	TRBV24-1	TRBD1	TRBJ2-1	CATSDENLGQDNEQFF	TGTGCCACCAGTGATGAGAACCTGGGACAGGACAATGAGCAGTTCTTC